This record covers a single T cell receptor (beta chain). This receptor's antigen is unknown. Base qualities are not provided; no much larger clone lies one nucleotide away. The CDR3 regions of human TCRbeta chains were analyzed by immunosequencing. In the paper's pipeline: TCRs in the repertoires were compared against a reference library of SARS-CoV-2-specific TCRs that had been generated with the MIRA antigen-specificity platform. Breadth was defined as the fraction of unique TCRs that were SARS-CoV-2-associated. Depth was defined as the fraction of total T cells that were SARS-CoV-2-associated. Using the MIRA data, each spike-specific TCR was assigned both to the spike region to which the TCR was reactive and to a CD4 or CD8 class. Log10-transformed breadth and depth values were compared by one-way ANOVA with Sidak's multiple comparisons tests. TCRdb provides this immuneACCESS table in a form limited to in-frame rearrangements. Some clones are lacking; in checked studies, under half of them reflect an unresolved V gene, and why the rest are absent is not known. The V and J calls and clone size come from that table; D and trimming were worked out from the DNA. In this sample the table shows about 120,000 clones, approximately 88% of which occur a single time. The ten most abundant clones make up around 20% of the sample.

Clipping removes 0 bases from V and 7 bases from J, with 3 as the unmatched junction base count. The CDR3 covers 15 residues, taking in both the cysteine and the phenylalanine. Solely the CDR3 DNA is kept, with 45 bases framed from the first base. This entry belongs to a study of T cell responses to AZD1222 COVID-19 vaccine (dated by TCRdb to the early 2020s). Background for the entire study: A total of 240 or so trial participants underwent TCR sequencing, of whom about 210 had received two doses of AZD1222 and roughly 26 had received two doses of the MenACWY control vaccine. Trial participants were enrolled into age subgroups of 18-55, 56-69 and 70-plus years, which contained roughly 140, 27 and 60 TCR-sequenced participants, respectively.

Overall study outcomes, separate from this receptor: Only five to seven AZD1222 recipients were SARS-CoV-2 seropositive at baseline, limiting conclusions about previously exposed vaccinees. The 56-69-year group was small, and its depth increase did not reach significance, likely because of low power. After two AZD1222 doses, spike-specific TCR breadth and depth were significantly higher than at day 0 and than in MenACWY recipients. CD4 TCRs associated with the vaccine covered the entire spike protein, and the dominant responses were in regions 160-218 and 743-854. Reportedly, almost half of the unique spike-specific TCRs recognized epitopes lying outside the regions that are mutated in the B.1.351 and B.1.1.7 variants. Participants were mostly white British, with more females than males. The authors suggested clonal diversity may have been underestimated. No day 14 peak-response samples were available, so repertoires were characterized only after the peak T cell response.

What the time point label conveys for this sample: baseline before first vaccination. What this sample's treatment or condition label stands for: meningococcal conjugate vaccine given as trial control. The vaccinee samples were drawn from two UK trials, COV001 and COV002, one of which was a single-blind randomized controlled phase 2/3 trial testing AZD1222 (ChAdOx1 nCoV-19) in healthy adults. For TCRbeta chain sequencing, PBMC samples were collected from trial participants at day 0 and at day 28 after the second dose. The sequence was obtained from an adult in good health. The chain was built from TRBV5-3 and TRBJ1-6; 8 central nucleotides agree with TRBD1. TRBV5-3 is annotated as an ORF whose role is uncertain. Sequenced here: peripheral blood, sampled on day 0 of MenACWY control vaccination. The DNA is TGTGCCAGAAGCTTGGCAGGACAGGGCAATTCACCCCTCCACTTT. The translation is CARSLAGQGNSPLHF.